One and the same sample provided the 32 T cell receptor beta chains below, sequenced in a study of T cell repertoires in cytomegalovirus infection. Their specific antigens are unknown. MiXCR, applied by TCRdb to the reads, yields one record per CDR3 protein. The sample records roughly 700,000 distinct CDR3 sequences, about 33% being singletons. Sample: cultured PBMCs, taken from culture after CMV antigen stimulation. The source is a human donor in good health (CMV status not recorded). Some clones in this sample may be carry-over from other donors' samples.

This clonotype was seen a handful of times. The genes are TRBV6-1 and TRBJ2-1, with D unclear. Germline CDR1 and CDR2: MNHNS and SASEGT. Trimming left V 1 base short and J 10 bases short, with 5 bases between. This CDR3 is 11 amino acids long. The CDR3 is CASSEGREQFF. The CDR3 region has the DNA TGTGCCAGCAGTGAAGGCCGGGAGCAGTTCTTC.

This chain links TRBV6-2 or TRBV6-3 with TRBJ1-3; TRBD1 is a possible D gene (5 bases). This CDR3 is 13 amino acids long. The V gene lost 6 bases and the J gene lost 3 bases, with 9 bases spanning the gap. Germline V lookup: CDR1 MNHEY, CDR2 SVGEGT. Written as DNA, the CDR3 is TGTGCCAGCAGCTGGGACTATGGAAACACCATATATTTT. It encodes CASSWDYGNTIYF.

The chain employs TRBV11-2 and TRBJ2-5; TRBD2 matches 7 bases. The CDR3 is 15 residues long. Per germline, CDR1 SGHAT and CDR2 FQNNGV. The ends lost 8 bases at V and 7 bases at J; junction bases unmatched: 16. The CDR3, as DNA: TGTGCCAGCTCAATTTTCAGCGGGAACCTAAGGACCCAGTACTTC. This codes for CASSIFSGNLRTQYF.

The rearrangement links TRBV6-1 to TRBJ1-6; weak D call: TRBD1 (6 bases). The length of the CDR3 is 15 residues. Deletions cut 6 bases from V and 10 bases from J, with 19 bases between. The germline V gene encodes CDR1 MNHNS and CDR2 SASEGT. CDR3: CASRALQGLRSPLHF. CDR3 in DNA: TGTGCCAGCAGAGCTTTACAGGGTCTTCGGTCACCCCTCCACTTT.

This clonotype was seen a handful of times. The genes are TRBV6-2 or TRBV6-3 and TRBJ2-7; TRBD2 might be the D (5 bases). Between the trimmed V and J ends, which lost 3 bases and 3 bases, there was a span of 18 bases. CDR1 is MNHEY and CDR2 is SVGEGT in the germline V gene. This CDR3 is 16 amino acids long. The CDR3 loop reads CASSYFGSGRDYEQYF. The CDR3 region has the DNA TGTGCCAGCAGTTATTTTGGGAGCGGCCGAGACTACGAGCAGTACTTC.

The sample holds a few counts of this clonotype. CDR3 sequence: CASSLAGLADLTGELFF. The CDR3 coding sequence is TGTGCCAGCAGCTTGGCGGGACTAGCGGACCTCACCGGGGAGCTGTTTTTT. J is TRBJ2-2 and V is TRBV5-6; TRBD2 aligns across 11 bases. CDR3 size: 17 residues. V shed 0 bases and J 4 bases; nucleotides not matched to a gene: 5. Germline values: CDR1 SGHDT, CDR2 YYEEEE.

This sequence joins TRBV6-6 and TRBJ2-1; the match to TRBD2 covers 9 bases. Germline V gene sequence: CDR1 MNHNY, CDR2 SVGAGI (reference sequence). This CDR3 has 14 residues. V shed 8 bases, J shed 6 bases, and the junction held 8 bases outside the gene matches. CDR3 nucleotides: TGTGCCAGCGGTAGGCGCGGGAGGGCCAATGAGCAGTTCTTC. This codes for CASGRRGRANEQFF.

CDR3 in DNA: TGTGCCAGCAGCCAAGCCGGGACTAGTCGAAGCACAGATACGCAGTATTTT. The encoded protein is CASSQAGTSRSTDTQYF. The genes are TRBV4-2 and TRBJ2-3, with 8 bases matching TRBD2. The J segment lost 0 bases and the V segment lost 1 base, leaving 6 bases of the junction unmatched. The germline CDR1 and CDR2 sequences are LGHNA and YNFKEQ. The CDR3 runs to 17 residues.

In its sample, this clonotype was seen many times. The chain couples TRBV7-9 to TRBJ2-5; 10 positions agree with TRBD2. The germline V gene encodes CDR1 SEHNR and CDR2 FQNEAQ (reference sequence). This CDR3 region has 15 residues. J gave up 4 bases and V 5 bases, and 7 bases lay outside the gene matches. The CDR3 DNA sequence: TGTGCCAGCAGCCATAGGACTAGCGGCACAGAGACCCAGTACTTC. Its protein is CASSHRTSGTETQYF.

This chain links TRBV6-6 with TRBJ1-1; perhaps TRBD1 as D (5 bases). V was pared by 6 bases and J by 4 bases, with 18 bases between. The germline CDR1 and CDR2 sequences are MNHNY and SVGAGI (reference sequence). The CDR3 is made up of 15 amino acids. Here the CDR3 reads CASRDGALRGTEAFF. The DNA of the CDR3 is TGTGCCAGCAGAGACGGGGCTTTGAGGGGCACTGAAGCTTTCTTT.

This clonotype is a singleton in its sample. The conserved phenylalanine or tryptophan normally closing the CDR3 is absent here, so this likely arose from a read error. J is TRBJ1-2 and V is TRBV7-2; no firm D call. Trimming pared 5 bases from V and 0 bases from J, leaving 10 bases between. There are 14 residues in the CDR3. CDR1 SGHTA and CDR2 FQGNSA come from the germline V gene. CDR3 loop: CASSTRQANYGYTS. The CDR3 coding sequence is TGTGCCAGCAGCACCCGACAAGCTAACTATGGCTACACCTCC.

In its sample, this clonotype was seen a few times. The rearrangement links TRBV7-2 to TRBJ1-3; D not resolved. The CDR3 has 13 amino acids. Germline V gene lookup returns CDR1 SGHTA and CDR2 FQGNSA. Between the trimmed V and J ends, which lost 4 bases and 3 bases, there was a span of 7 bases. The CDR3 sequence is CASSSTDGNTIYF. In DNA, the CDR3 is TGTGCCAGCAGCTCGACGGATGGAAACACCATATATTTT. The variable domain in full, completed from reference TRBV7-2 and TRBJ1-3, reads GAGVSQSPSNKVTEKGKDVELRCDPISGHTALYWYRQSLGQGLEFLIYFQGNSAPDKSGLPSDRFSAERTGGSVSTLTIQRTQQEDSAVYLCASSSTDGNTIYFGEGSWLTVV.

V gene TRBV12-3 or TRBV12-4 combines with J gene TRBJ2-7, with D possibly matching TRBD1 (6 bases). The CDR3 extends over 14 amino acids. V lost 3 bases to trimming and J lost 3 bases, with 12 bases between them. The CDR3 DNA is TGTGCCAGCAGTTTTGGCGCAGGGGACTACGAGCAGTACTTC. It translates to CASSFGAGDYEQYF.

This clonotype was detected only a few times. The chain couples TRBV6-1 to TRBJ2-7; D gene uncertain. Germline lookup yields CDR1 MNHNS and CDR2 SASEGT. This CDR3 contains 13 residues. V was trimmed by 5 bases and J by 0 bases, leaving 8 bases between them. CDR3 amino acids: CASSPSLSYEQYF. The CDR3 coding sequence is TGTGCCAGCAGTCCGAGTCTCTCCTACGAGCAGTACTTC.

V gene TRBV25-1 combines with J gene TRBJ2-6; a weak D match, TRBD1 (6 bases). Trimming took off 5 bases at V and 0 bases at J, with 14 bases between the two ends. This CDR3 has 17 amino acids. CDR1 and CDR2 (germline): MGHDK, SYGVNS. The DNA for the CDR3 is TGTGCCAGCAGTCCGGGACAACCCGCCTCTGGGGCCAACGTCCTGACTTTC. This encodes CASSPGQPASGANVLTF.

The genes are TRBV6-2 or TRBV6-3 and TRBJ2-1; a weak D match, TRBD2 (5 bases). The CDR3 is made up of 12 amino acids. V was trimmed by 5 bases and J by 12 bases, leaving 14 bases between them. Germline CDR1 reads MNHEY; CDR2 reads SVGEGT. The CDR3 reads CASSPGNVGQFF. CDR3 DNA: TGTGCCAGCAGTCCCGGGAATGTAGGGCAGTTCTTC.

The chain joins TRBV27 to TRBJ2-3; weak D call: TRBD1 (6 bases). The CDR3 runs to 15 residues. Germline lookup yields CDR1 MNHEY and CDR2 SMNVEV (reference sequence). Trimming stripped 6 bases from V and 2 bases from J, with 15 bases between. The CDR3 bases are TGTGCCAGCAGCTCGGACAGTATGTTCACAGATACGCAGTATTTT. Encoded protein: CASSSDSMFTDTQYF.

The V gene is TRBV19, the J gene TRBJ1-1; TRBD1 might be the D (6 bases). The germline V gene encodes CDR1 LNHDA and CDR2 SQIVND (reference sequence). The CDR3 spans 14 residues. The V gene lost 6 bases and the J gene lost 6 bases, with 17 bases spanning the gap. CDR3 sequence (DNA): TGTGCCAGTAGCCGTAGCCAGGGGTACGCTGAAGCTTTCTTT. Translating it yields CASSRSQGYAEAFF.

The J gene is TRBJ1-4, the V gene TRBV11-2, with D maybe TRBD1 (6 bases). CDR1 is SGHAT, CDR2 FQNNGV, per germline. The V end was cut by 6 bases, the J end by 8 bases, with 13 bases between. This CDR3 region has 13 residues. CDR3 sequence reads: CASRRTVGEKLFF. In DNA form, the CDR3 reads TGTGCCAGCAGACGGACAGTGGGCGAAAAACTGTTTTTT.

The chain couples TRBV15 to TRBJ1-5, with TRBD1 matching over 7 bases. The CDR3 covers 17 residues. V dropped 1 base and J dropped 4; count of bases not matched to a gene: 10. Germline CDR1 and CDR2: LNHNV and YYDKDF (reference sequence). In DNA, the CDR3 is TGTGCCACCAGCAGAGTGGCAGGGGGTCGATCAAATCAGCCCCAGCATTTT. Protein product: CATSRVAGGRSNQPQHF.

A few counts support this clonotype. This chain uses TRBV5-1 with TRBJ1-6, with 7 bases that match TRBD1. V lost 3 bases to trimming and J lost 5 bases; unmatched junction nucleotides: 2. Germline CDR1 reads SGHRS; CDR2 reads YFSETQ. This CDR3 is built from 14 residues. CDR3 nucleotide sequence: TGCGCCAGCAGCTCCGGGACAGATAATTCACCCCTCCACTTT. This translates into CASSSGTDNSPLHF.

This clonotype was detected a few times. V gene TRBV6-1 combines with J gene TRBJ1-1; 10 bases match TRBD1. CDR3 length equals 13 residues. The germline CDR1 and CDR2 sequences are MNHNS and SASEGT. J was trimmed by 6 bases and V by 8 bases; bases with no gene match: 6. The CDR3 DNA sequence: TGTGCCAGCGTATCGGGACAGGGGCCTGAAGCTTTCTTT. This codes for CASVSGQGPEAFF.

This clonotype has more than one count but fewer than ten. The J gene is TRBJ2-1, the V gene TRBV7-2, with D possibly TRBD2 on 7 matching bases. Germline CDR1 is SGHTA and CDR2 is FQGNSA. CDR3 size: 17 residues. V lost 0 bases to trimming and J lost 7 bases, with 19 bases between them. CDR3 protein: CASSLAGGGGVGNEQFF. The CDR3 bases are TGTGCCAGCAGCTTAGCTGGGGGGGGGGGCGTAGGTAATGAGCAGTTCTTC.

This clonotype has only a few counts. This rearrangement joins TRBV20-1 to TRBJ1-5, with a tentative D call TRBD1 (6 bases). Trimming cost V 5 bases and J 4 bases, with 18 bases left between them. The CDR3 is made up of 15 amino acids. Germline CDR1 DFQATT, CDR2 SNEGSKA (reference sequence). The CDR3 spells CSAGKDGQSNQPQHF. DNA of the CDR3: TGCAGTGCTGGCAAGGATGGACAGTCAAATCAGCCCCAGCATTTT.

This chain uses TRBV7-9 with TRBJ2-3, with 9 bases identical to TRBD1. The V gene's germline CDR1 is SEHNR and CDR2 FQNEAQ (reference sequence). The CDR3 sequence is 17 residues long. V shed 4 bases and J 4 bases; nucleotides not matched to a gene: 12. The CDR3 here is CASSSPQGALGSDTQYF. CDR3 nucleotides: TGTGCCAGCAGCTCTCCACAGGGGGCCCTTGGCTCAGATACGCAGTATTTT.

This clonotype has a handful of counts. The V gene is TRBV20-1, the J gene TRBJ1-2; maybe TRBD1 (6 bases). The CDR3 has 16 amino acids. Germline loops: CDR1 DFQATT, CDR2 SNEGSKA (reference sequence). V gave up 4 bases and J gave up 1 base, with 19 bases separating them. This chain's CDR3 is CSATKGGTVDNYGYTF. The CDR3 nucleotides are TGCAGTGCTACGAAGGGGGGAACGGTTGATAACTATGGCTACACCTTC.

The chain links TRBV20-1 to TRBJ1-5; 8 bases match TRBD1. Germline assignment: CDR1 DFQATT and CDR2 SNEGSKA (reference sequence). The CDR3 sequence is 13 residues long. J lost 7 bases, V lost 5 bases, and 7 bases had no gene match. The CDR3, as DNA: TGCAGTGCTCTGACAGGGGTGGGCCAGCCCCAGCATTTT. Translation gives CSALTGVGQPQHF.

The rearrangement uses TRBV7-9 and TRBJ2-6; 12 nucleotides match TRBD2. V was clipped by 5 bases and J by 2 bases; unmatched bases: 10. The CDR3 spans 19 residues. Germline lookup yields CDR1 SEHNR and CDR2 FQNEAQ (reference sequence). The CDR3 region has the DNA TGTGCCAGCAGCCCCCGCCGGACTAGCGGGGACCCTGGGGCCAACGTCCTGACTTTC. This codes for CASSPRRTSGDPGANVLTF.

This chain links TRBV12-3 or TRBV12-4 with TRBJ1-2, with TRBD1 matching 7 bases. This CDR3 is 15 amino acids long. V lost 2 bases, J lost 3 bases, and 6 bases stayed unmatched. CDR3 sequence reads: CASSLTGTVDYGYTF. In DNA, the CDR3 is TGTGCCAGCAGTTTAACCGGGACAGTGGACTATGGCTACACCTTC.

This chain connects TRBV7-9 to TRBJ2-1; TRBD2 matches at 7 bases. J lost 5 bases, V lost 7 bases, and 11 bases had no gene match. CDR1 SEHNR and CDR2 FQNEAQ come from the germline V gene (reference sequence). The CDR3 is made up of 15 amino acids. CDR3 amino acids: CASTLGPSGDNEQFF. The CDR3 DNA is TGTGCCAGCACCCTTGGGCCTAGCGGTGACAATGAGCAGTTCTTC.

The V call is TRBV6-2 or TRBV6-3, the J call TRBJ2-2; no firm D call. V gave up 0 bases and J gave up 6 bases, with 5 bases separating them. CDR3 size: 13 residues. CDR1 and CDR2 (germline): MNHEY, SVGEGT. CDR3 protein: CASSYSGPGELFF. CDR3 DNA: TGTGCCAGCAGTTACTCCGGGCCCGGGGAGCTGTTTTTT.

V and J are TRBV20-1 and TRBJ2-1, with D tentatively TRBD2 (5 bases). Deletions cut 3 bases from V and 0 bases from J, with 12 bases between. CDR1 DFQATT and CDR2 SNEGSKA come from the germline V gene (reference sequence). There are 15 residues in the CDR3. Here the CDR3 reads CSASKDFNSYNEQFF. As DNA, the CDR3 is TGCAGTGCTAGTAAGGACTTCAACTCCTACAATGAGCAGTTCTTC.